Following are 22 T cell receptor beta chains from one sample sequenced in a study of regulatory T cells in long-lasting Graves disease. Time point specified: newly diagnosed GD, antithyroid drugs for less than 3 months. There was RNA extracted from PBMCs, and the TCR library was made from it. Libraries of TCR beta came from iRepertoire HTBI primers plus Arm-PCR of CDR3 regions. A single record per CDR3 protein comes from TCRdb applying MiXCR to the multiplex PCR reads. The profile shows a few hundred thousand distinct CDR3 sequences, 15% to 20% of them singletons. The sample was also linked to a second study, of T cells in Graves' hyperthyroidism and ophthalmopathy.

The source material was peripheral blood mononuclear cells (PBMCs), sampled at new diagnosis, from a patient treated with antithyroid drugs. These receptors were collected from a woman younger than 30 with Graves disease.

The table lists this clonotype with many counts. This chain joins TRBV5-1 and TRBJ2-2; the match to TRBD1 covers 8 bases. CDR3 length equals 16 residues. Trimming at V came to 4 bases and at J to 3 bases, leaving 8 bases not matched to a gene. CDR1 and CDR2 (germline): SGHRS, YFSETQ. The CDR3 loop reads CASSADRGGYTGELFF. The CDR3 DNA follows: TGCGCCAGCAGCGCCGACAGGGGAGGTTACACCGGGGAGCTGTTTTTT. The whole variable domain, filled in from reference TRBV5-1 and TRBJ2-2, reads KAGVTQTPRYLIKTRGQQVTLSCSPISGHRSVSWYQQTPGQGLQFLFEYFSETQRNKGNFPGRFSGRQFSNSRSEMNVSTLELGDSALYLCASSADRGGYTGELFFGEGSRLTVL.

This clonotype appeared many times. Relative to the germline gene, one junction end is altered; a read error may explain this. CDR3 nucleotides: TGTGCCAGCAGTTTAGACGGGACAGGGTCTTCAAGATTC. This gives the protein CASSLDGTGSSRF. This chain connects TRBV12-3 or TRBV12-4 to TRBJ1-2; TRBD1 agrees at 9 bases. The CDR3 is made up of 13 amino acids.

This clonotype showed up many times. The chain joins TRBV4-1 to TRBJ2-1; D possibly corresponds to TRBD2 (6 bases). Germline CDR1 and CDR2: MGHRA and YSYEKL. The CDR3 has 14 amino acids. V lost 0 bases and J 10 bases, leaving 13 bases between the germline ends. Here the CDR3 DNA reads TGCGCCAGCAGCCAAGAAACTAGCCTAGGGGAGCAGTTCTTC. Translating it yields CASSQETSLGEQFF.

V usage is TRBV28 and J usage is TRBJ2-7; 12 bases are shared with TRBD2. The CDR3 length is 14 residues. The trim removed 5 bases at V and 12 bases at J, leaving 11 bases unmatched. The germline CDR1 and CDR2 sequences are MDHEN and SYDVKM. The CDR3 DNA follows: TGTGCCAGCAGTCTTCCTAGCGGGGGGGCCCGCTGGTACTTC. This translates into CASSLPSGGARWYF.

This chain uses TRBV12-3 or TRBV12-4 with TRBJ2-1, with 7 bases aligning to TRBD2. Unmatched junction bases numbered 8, after V lost 4 bases and J lost 5 bases. CDR3 length equals 15 residues. In nucleotides, the CDR3 is TGTGCCAGCAGTTACCGACGGGGGGTCGACAATGAGCAGTTCTTC. This codes for CASSYRRGVDNEQFF.

The sample holds many counts of this clonotype. The CDR3 DNA sequence: TGCGCCAGCAGCTCCGGACAGACCATGAACACTGAAGCTTTCTTT. Amino acids: CASSSGQTMNTEAFF. The chain recombines TRBV5-1 with TRBJ1-1; the D gene is possibly TRBD1 (6 bases). The CDR3 extends over 15 amino acids. The V and J ends lost 3 bases and 0 bases respectively, with 12 bases between them. Germline V lookup: CDR1 SGHRS, CDR2 YFSETQ.

In regard to this clonotype: A much larger clone lies a single base off, so this may be a read error. The CDR3 nucleotides are TGCAGTGCTCCACCGGGGGACTACCCCTACAATGAGCAGTTCTTC. Amino acid sequence: CSAPPGDYPYNEQFF. This chain uses TRBV20-1 with TRBJ2-1; TRBD2 matches 7 bases. Germline V gives CDR1 DFQATT, CDR2 SNEGSKA (reference sequence). The CDR3 extends over 15 amino acids. Germline trimming cut 5 bases from V and 2 bases from J; bases unmatched to any gene: 9.

A word on this clonotype: This sequence may be a read error, since a much larger clone differs from it by one base. J is TRBJ2-2 and V is TRBV3-1; perhaps TRBD1 as D (6 bases). Looked up from germline, CDR1 is LGHDT and CDR2 is YNNKEL (reference sequence). The length of the CDR3 is 15 residues. V was clipped by 6 bases and J by 9 bases, with 20 bases between them. CDR3 DNA: TGTGCCAGCAGATCCCACGCTGGGGGCCGCAGGGAGCTGTTTTTT. It specifies CASRSHAGGRRELFF. Looking up the rest from reference TRBV3-1 and TRBJ2-2 gives the full variable domain: DTAVSQTPKYLVTQMGNDKSIKCEQNLGHDTMYWYKQDSKKFLKIMFSYNNKELIINETVPNRFSPKSPDKAHLNLHINSLELGDSAVYFCASRSHAGGRRELFFGEGSRLTVL.

This clonotype was recorded at least ten times. The rearrangement joins TRBV3-1 to TRBJ2-3; D perhaps matches TRBD2 (6 bases). This CDR3 is built from 16 residues. Germline CDR1 is LGHDT and CDR2 is YNNKEL (reference sequence). V was clipped by 4 bases and J by 2 bases, with 16 bases between them. The DNA for the CDR3 is TGTGCCAGCAGCCCAGAGGAGGGACGGCACACAGATACGCAGTATTTT. Residues: CASSPEEGRHTDTQYF.

This clonotype was recorded many times. The chain has TRBV6-5 and TRBJ2-3; 8 bases match TRBD1. CDR1 and CDR2 (germline): MNHEY, SVGAGI. Germline trimming cut 4 bases from V and 0 bases from J; bases unmatched to any gene: 15. The CDR3 extends over 19 amino acids. This CDR3 is CASSSRTGFSPTSTDTQYF. For the CDR3, the DNA is TGTGCCAGCAGTTCCAGGACAGGGTTTTCGCCTACTAGCACAGATACGCAGTATTTT.

This clonotype was observed many times. The V call is TRBV5-1, the J call TRBJ2-7; possibly TRBD1 for D (6 bases). The V end lost 4 bases, the J end lost 0 bases, and 14 bases lay between the germline ends. The CDR3 is 15 amino acids. The V gene's germline CDR1 is SGHRS and CDR2 YFSETQ. CDR3 protein: CASSPTAGVSYEQYF. CDR3 in DNA: TGCGCCAGCAGCCCAACGGCAGGGGTCTCCTACGAGCAGTACTTC.

This rearrangement joins TRBV20-1 to TRBJ1-4, with a tentative D call TRBD1 (5 bases). Germline-derived CDR1 and CDR2 are DFQATT and SNEGSKA (reference sequence). CDR3 length equals 15 residues. Trimming removed 0 bases from V and 10 bases from J, with 18 bases in between. Here the CDR3 DNA reads TGCAGTGCTAGAGATTCGGGGGGACTAGAGCGAAAACTGTTTTTT. Translating it yields CSARDSGGLERKLFF.

This chain connects TRBV12-3 or TRBV12-4 to TRBJ1-2; D possibly corresponds to TRBD1 (5 bases). The ends were cut back, 8 bases at V and 4 bases at J, with 14 bases in the middle. CDR3 length: 13 residues. The CDR3 nucleotides are TGTGCCAGCGGAGTACAGGAGGGCTATGGCTACACCTTC. Translated: CASGVQEGYGYTF.

As regards this clonotype: This clone may be a read error of a much larger clone one base away. No conserved phenylalanine or tryptophan is present at the end of the CDR3, so a read error is the likely explanation. The chain employs TRBV6-4 and TRBJ1-1; maybe TRBD1 (5 bases). Per the germline V gene, CDR1 is MRHNA and CDR2 is SNTAGT. V dropped 3 bases and J dropped 0 bases, with 11 bases sitting between them. The CDR3 spans 15 residues. CDR3 region: CASSETGDLNTEAFL. The CDR3, as DNA: TGTGCCAGCAGTGAAACAGGCGATTTGAACACTGAAGCTTTCCTT.

The chain uses TRBV20-1 and TRBJ2-1; D is unresolved. V lost 4 bases and J lost 6, with 10 bases in between. CDR1 is DFQATT, CDR2 SNEGSKA, per germline (reference sequence). The CDR3 runs to 12 residues. The CDR3 reads CSAKGSLNEQFF. The CDR3 region has the DNA TGCAGTGCTAAGGGATCCCTCAATGAGCAGTTCTTC.

This clonotype was observed many times. The V gene is TRBV2, the J gene TRBJ2-1; unclear D gene. The CDR3 covers 17 residues. Trimming took off 0 bases at V and 2 bases at J, with 14 bases between the two ends. CDR1 SNHLY and CDR2 FYNNEI come from the germline V gene. CDR3 in amino acids: CASSEAMNRLTYNEQFF. The DNA of the CDR3 is TGTGCCAGCAGTGAAGCGATGAACAGATTAACCTACAATGAGCAGTTCTTC.

The table lists this clonotype with many counts. The chain carries TRBV6-1 and TRBJ2-7, with D perhaps matching TRBD1 (5 bases). CDR1 MNHNS and CDR2 SASEGT come from the germline V gene. Trimming removed 6 bases from V and 1 base from J, with 19 bases in between. The CDR3 contains 16 residues. The chain's CDR3 is CASSRPPGSYSYEQYF. The CDR3 DNA reads TGTGCCAGCAGCCGCCCCCCAGGGTCCTATTCCTACGAGCAGTACTTC.

Ten or more counts support this clonotype. The V and J genes are TRBV2 and TRBJ2-3; D gene unclear. The end of the DNA is better explained by TRBJ2-5, so the J call may be wrong. There are 13 residues in the CDR3. Germline V gene data show CDR1 as SNHLY and CDR2 as FYNNEI. Written as DNA, the CDR3 is TGTGCCAGCGACCCAGAGATCAGAGAGACCCAGTACTTC. Translated, it gives CASDPEIRETQYF.

The genes are TRBV15 and TRBJ2-1; 9 bases line up with TRBD1. Unmatched junction bases numbered 4, after V lost 1 base and J lost 6 bases. The CDR3 extends over 15 amino acids. From germline, CDR1 is LNHNV and CDR2 YYDKDF (reference sequence). The CDR3 DNA is TGTGCCACCAGCAGAGGGGCGACAGGGGGCAATGAGCAGTTCTTC. Translated, it gives CATSRGATGGNEQFF.

This clonotype appeared many times. V and J are TRBV7-3 and TRBJ1-1, with D unclear. There are 15 residues in the CDR3. The germline CDR1 and CDR2 sequences are SGHTA and FQGTGA. V was clipped by 5 bases and J by 1 base, with 14 bases between them. CDR3 DNA: TGTGCCAGCAGCCCCCCCGGGTCCAAGAACACTGAAGCTTTCTTT. This encodes CASSPPGSKNTEAFF. Drawing the rest from reference TRBV7-3 and TRBJ1-1, the complete variable domain is GAGVSQTPSNKVTEKGKYVELRCDPISGHTALYWYRQSLGQGPEFLIYFQGTGAADDSGLPNDRFFAVRPEGSVSTLKIQRTERGDSAVYLCASSPPGSKNTEAFFGQGTRLTVV.

There are many counts of this clonotype. The chain recombines TRBV20-1 with TRBJ1-4; weak D call: TRBD1 (5 bases). Germline CDR1 is DFQATT and CDR2 is SNEGSKA (reference sequence). The ends were cut back, 5 bases at V and 6 bases at J, with 16 bases in the middle. The CDR3 is made up of 14 amino acids. CDR3 nucleotide sequence: TGCAGTGCTTTCCCCTGGGGGGGAGATGAAAAACTGTTTTTT. Its protein is CSAFPWGGDEKLFF.

The rearrangement links TRBV4-1 to TRBJ2-7; TRBD2 is a possible D gene (6 bases). Germline V gene data show CDR1 as MGHRA and CDR2 as YSYEKL. This CDR3 is 15 amino acids long. V shed 1 base and J shed 2 bases, with 12 bases lying between them. The CDR3 loop is CASSQVEGGTYEQYF. In DNA, the CDR3 is TGCGCCAGCAGCCAAGTAGAGGGAGGAACCTACGAGCAGTACTTC.